The 32 T cell receptor beta chains below all came from one sample that was sequenced in a study of blood T cell repertoires in COVID-19. The method was immunoSEQ multiplex PCR; TCRdb's version includes in-frame clones alone and lacks a portion of them. The sample records 200,000 to 300,000 clones, over 70% being singletons. The sample consisted of PBMCs or T cells enriched from blood (not recorded which). All receptors derive from a woman in her 40s who had been exposed to COVID-19.

This chain links TRBV15 with TRBJ2-4; D gene ambiguous. V lost 0 bases and J 9 bases, leaving 6 bases between the germline ends. Germline values: CDR1 LNHNV, CDR2 YYDKDF (reference sequence). CDR3 length: 12 residues. The CDR3 DNA is TGTGCCACCAGCAGAGATTCGGGCATTCAGTACTTC. Translating it yields CATSRDSGIQYF.

V and J are TRBV25-1 and TRBJ2-5, with D maybe TRBD1 (6 bases). This CDR3 contains 16 residues. V was cut by 2 bases and J by 2 bases, with 15 bases left in between. Germline V CDR1 and CDR2: MGHDK, SYGVNS. The DNA for the CDR3 is TGTGCCAGCAGTGAACGGGGACATCCCAAACAAGAGACCCAGTACTTC. The encoded protein is CASSERGHPKQETQYF.

This rearrangement joins TRBV19 to TRBJ2-5; 9 nucleotides line up with TRBD1. With V trimmed by 5 bases and J by 9 bases, 7 bases remained unmatched. CDR1 LNHDA and CDR2 SQIVND come from the germline V gene (reference sequence). CDR3 length equals 13 residues. CDR3 sequence: CASSVQGARAQYF. The CDR3 DNA follows: TGTGCCAGTAGTGTACAGGGGGCAAGGGCCCAGTACTTC.

The chain uses TRBV2 and TRBJ1-5; D is possibly TRBD1 (5 bases). CDR1 is SNHLY, CDR2 FYNNEI, per germline. The CDR3 extends over 14 amino acids. Trimming stripped 4 bases from V and 2 bases from J, with 9 bases between. Here the CDR3 DNA reads TGTGCCAGCAGTGTTCAGGGCGGCAATCAGCCCCAGCATTTT. As protein: CASSVQGGNQPQHF.

The V gene is TRBV20-1, the J gene TRBJ2-6, with D uncertain. The CDR3 is 15 residues long. The ends were cut back, 3 bases at V and 0 bases at J, with 9 bases in the middle. From germline, CDR1 is DFQATT and CDR2 SNEGSKA (reference sequence). The CDR3 coding sequence is TGCAGTGCTAGTTCCAGTGACTCTGGGGCCAACGTCCTGACTTTC. Protein sequence: CSASSSDSGANVLTF.

This clone is a singleton in its sample. The CDR3 DNA is TGTGCCAGCAGTTTATCTGGGGCTACGGCAGTAAACATTCAGTACTTC. Protein sequence: CASSLSGATAVNIQYF. This sequence joins TRBV27 and TRBJ2-4; D may be TRBD1 (5 bases). The V gene lost 0 bases and the J gene lost 6 bases, with 15 bases spanning the gap. CDR3 length: 16 amino acids. Germline V gene sequence: CDR1 MNHEY, CDR2 SMNVEV (reference sequence).

CDR3 protein: CVRSRRDRVYEQYF. The CDR3 DNA sequence: TGTGTCAGAAGCCGTCGGGACAGGGTCTACGAGCAGTACTTC. V and J are TRBV7-5 and TRBJ2-7; the table gives TRBD1 as D, unverified against the DNA. TRBV7-5 is a pseudogene locus. There are 14 residues in the CDR3.

Regarding this clone: The junction and the germline gene differ at one end; a read error may be behind it. The chain is built from TRBV12-3 or TRBV12-4 and TRBJ2-4; 7 positions match TRBD2. CDR3 length: 13 residues. The CDR3 DNA sequence: TGTGCCAGCAGTTTTAGCGGGTCCACCCGCAAACTTTTC. Translating gives CASSFSGSTRKLF.

This chain uses TRBV7-2 with TRBJ1-1; TRBD1 matches 7 bases. This CDR3 has 13 amino acids. Germline CDR1 and CDR2: SGHTA and FQGNSA. V lost 5 bases, J lost 4 bases, and 4 bases stayed unmatched. The CDR3 here is CASSVPGGTEAFF. The CDR3 DNA follows: TGTGCCAGCAGCGTACCAGGGGGCACTGAAGCTTTCTTT. Full variable domain (rest looked up from reference TRBV7-2 and TRBJ1-1): GAGVSQSPSNKVTEKGKDVELRCDPISGHTALYWYRQSLGQGLEFLIYFQGNSAPDKSGLPSDRFSAERTGGSVSTLTIQRTQQEDSAVYLCASSVPGGTEAFFGQGTRLTVV.

The rearrangement uses TRBV5-6 and TRBJ2-7; 9 nucleotides align to TRBD2. Germline V gene sequence: CDR1 SGHDT, CDR2 YYEEEE. After removal of 4 bases from V and 1 base from J, the junction contained 9 bases not matched to a gene. This CDR3 has 16 amino acids. The CDR3 DNA reads TGTGCCAGCAGCGCTGCGGGGGGGCTGGAATCCTACGAGCAGTACTTC. Translated, it gives CASSAAGGLESYEQYF.

V usage is TRBV15 and J usage is TRBJ1-1; D gene unclear. Trimming stripped 0 bases from V and 0 bases from J, with 8 bases between. Germline values: CDR1 LNHNV, CDR2 YYDKDF (reference sequence). The CDR3 runs 15 residues. The CDR3 sequence: CATSRDGGMNTEAFF. In nucleotides, the CDR3 is TGTGCCACCAGCAGAGACGGCGGAATGAACACTGAAGCTTTCTTT.

The rearrangement links TRBV6-5 to TRBJ1-1; D is uncertain. Deletions cut 7 bases from V and 1 base from J, with 10 bases between. This CDR3 region has 13 residues. Germline loops: CDR1 MNHEY, CDR2 SVGAGI. CDR3 DNA: TGTGCCAGCATACGGCAGGCGAACACTGAAGCTTTCTTT. This codes for CASIRQANTEAFF.

The chain employs TRBV7-2 and TRBJ2-3, with TRBD2 as a possible D gene (5 bases). The CDR3 has 17 residues. Germline V gene lookup returns CDR1 SGHTA and CDR2 FQGNSA. The germline V and J ends were trimmed by 0 bases and 0 bases, with 13 bases remaining between them. Here the CDR3 reads CASSLAFTAASTDTQYF. The CDR3 bases are TGTGCCAGCAGCTTAGCGTTTACAGCGGCTAGCACAGATACGCAGTATTTT.

The chain has TRBV7-9 and TRBJ2-3, with a weak D call TRBD2 (6 bases). The germline CDR1 and CDR2 sequences are SEHNR and FQNEAQ (reference sequence). The CDR3 is 16 residues long. The V end lost 4 bases, the J end lost 0 bases, and 14 bases lay between the germline ends. This CDR3 is CASSSSGAGSTDTQYF. DNA for the CDR3: TGTGCCAGCAGCTCTTCCGGAGCGGGTAGCACAGATACGCAGTATTTT. The full variable domain, its missing parts supplied by reference TRBV7-9 and TRBJ2-3, is DTGVSQNPRHKITKRGQNVTFRCDPISEHNRLYWYRQTLGQGPEFLTYFQNEAQLEKSRLLSDRFSAERPKGSFSTLEIQRTEQGDSAMYLCASSSSGAGSTDTQYFGPGTRLTVL.

This sequence joins TRBV20-1 and TRBJ2-5; D call uncertain. From germline, CDR1 is DFQATT and CDR2 SNEGSKA (reference sequence). V was clipped by 6 bases and J by 2 bases, with 7 bases between them. There are 11 residues in the CDR3. The CDR3 reads CSASDQETQYF. As DNA, the CDR3 is TGCAGTGCGAGCGATCAAGAGACCCAGTACTTC.

V and J are TRBV18 and TRBJ2-1, with D uncertain. Germline V gene sequence: CDR1 KGHSH, CDR2 LQKENI. The V end lost 6 bases, the J end lost 5 bases, and 5 bases lay between the germline ends. The CDR3 consists of 11 residues. The CDR3 coding sequence is TGTGCCAGCTCTCATGACAATGAGCAGTTCTTC. As protein: CASSHDNEQFF.

J is TRBJ2-1 and V is TRBV19; TRBD2 matches 10 bases. The CDR3 spans 15 residues. Germline CDR1 is LNHDA and CDR2 is SQIVND (reference sequence). The V gene end was trimmed by 3 bases and the J gene end by 3 bases; junction bases not matched to a gene: 2. CDR3 coding DNA: TGTGCCAGTAGTATCAGACTAGCGGGCTACAATGAGCAGTTCTTC. Protein: CASSIRLAGYNEQFF.

Remarks on this clone: Sequence at one end of the junction differs from germline and may be a read error. The chain is built from TRBV19 and TRBJ1-5; TRBD1 might be the D (6 bases). CDR1 LNHDA and CDR2 SQIVND come from the germline V gene (reference sequence). CDR3 size: 11 residues. CDR3 residues: CASSFRGPRHF. The CDR3 nucleotides are TGTGCCAGTAGTTTCAGGGGCCCCCGGCATTTT.

The J gene is TRBJ2-1, the V gene TRBV3-1 (or the pseudogene TRBV3-2); TRBD2 might be the D (6 bases). The CDR3 loop spans 13 amino acids. Trimming left V 3 bases short and J 10 bases short, with 13 bases between. Germline assignment: CDR1 LGHDT and CDR2 YNNKEL (reference sequence). The CDR3 sequence is CASSHVAGGEQFF. The CDR3 DNA reads as TGTGCCAGCAGCCATGTGGCAGGAGGGGAGCAGTTCTTC.

The chain has TRBV28 and TRBJ1-5; 8 bases agree with TRBD1. The CDR3 has 16 amino acids. Germline assignment: CDR1 MDHEN and CDR2 SYDVKM. With V trimmed by 6 bases and J by 4 bases, 11 bases remained unmatched. Written as DNA, the CDR3 is TGTGCCAGCAGCCGATTTCGACAGGGGAGGAATCAGCCCCAGCATTTT. This sequence encodes CASSRFRQGRNQPQHF.

V is TRBV4-2 and J is TRBJ2-5; D is undetermined. Trimming stripped 0 bases from V and 7 bases from J, with 15 bases between. The CDR3 sequence is 15 residues long. CDR1 LGHNA and CDR2 YNFKEQ come from the germline V gene. In nucleotides, the CDR3 is TGTGCCAGCAGCCAAGAAGACACCAGCCCCGGGACCCAGTACTTC. It yields the protein CASSQEDTSPGTQYF.

The chain combines TRBV28 with TRBJ1-1, with D possibly matching TRBD1 (6 bases). The CDR3 is 15 residues long. The germline CDR1 and CDR2 sequences are MDHEN and SYDVKM. Trimming stripped 4 bases from V and 2 bases from J, with 14 bases between. The CDR3 DNA sequence: TGTGCCAGCAGTTCGACGCCCAGGGGTAACACTGAAGCTTTCTTT. Encoded protein: CASSSTPRGNTEAFF.

With regard to this clone: One end of the junction fails to match germline, which may point to a read error. This chain connects TRBV5-1 to TRBJ1-3; D is unresolved. This CDR3 region has 16 residues. Germline CDR1 reads SGHRS; CDR2 reads YFSETQ. The CDR3 region is CASSLAGASSGNTIYF. DNA for the CDR3: TGTGCCAGCAGCTTGGCAGGTGCGTCCTCTGGAAACACCATATATTTT.

This clone was seen once. This chain uses TRBV9 with TRBJ1-4; D not resolved. V lost 4 bases and J 1 base, leaving 11 bases between the germline ends. Germline values: CDR1 SGDLS, CDR2 YYNGEE. The CDR3 consists of 15 residues. The CDR3 sequence: CASSPLSGTNEKLFF. The DNA for the CDR3 is TGTGCCAGCAGCCCTCTTTCGGGAACTAATGAAAAACTGTTTTTT. Based on the CDR3 plus reference TRBV9 and TRBJ1-4, the full variable domain is DSGVTQTPKHLITATGQRVTLRCSPRSGDLSVYWYQQSLDQGLQFLIQYYNGEERAKGNILERFSAQQFPDLHSELNLSSLELGDSALYFCASSPLSGTNEKLFFGSGTQLSVL.

CDR3 in amino acids: CASSPGSGVSRGYTF. As DNA, the CDR3 is TGTGCCAGCAGCCCGGGGTCAGGGGTATCTCGGGGCTACACCTTC. This chain joins TRBV7-9 and TRBJ1-2; possible D gene TRBD1, 6 bases. Germline CDR1 and CDR2: SEHNR and FQNEAQ (reference sequence). The length of the CDR3 is 15 residues. Trimming shortened V by 5 bases and J by 8 bases, and 21 bases separated the two germline ends.

Concerning this clone: At one of its ends the junction is not consistent with the germline gene, which may arise from a read error. The V gene is TRBV5-1, the J gene TRBJ2-1; 7 nucleotides agree with TRBD2. The germline CDR1 and CDR2 sequences are SGHRS and YFSETQ. The CDR3 loop spans 15 amino acids. CDR3 amino acids: CASSPEGLVSYEQFF. In DNA, the CDR3 is TGTGCCAGCAGTCCCGAAGGACTAGTTAGCTATGAGCAGTTCTTC.

The chain joins TRBV12-3 or TRBV12-4 to TRBJ1-1, with D unresolved. V was pared by 2 bases and J by 3 bases, with 7 bases between. The CDR3 length is 13 residues. CDR3 sequence: CASSLHLYTEAFF. As DNA, the CDR3 is TGTGCCAGCAGTTTACATCTATACACTGAAGCTTTCTTT.

The chain is built from TRBV2 and TRBJ1-3; TRBD1 matches at 9 bases. V lost 7 bases, J lost 3 bases, and 10 bases stayed unmatched. This CDR3 region has 16 residues. Germline-derived CDR1 and CDR2 are SNHLY and FYNNEI. The CDR3 coding sequence is TGTGCCAGCACCTCAGACCCGGACAGGGGTGGAAACACCATATATTTT. It is translated as CASTSDPDRGGNTIYF.

The chain recombines TRBV21-1 with TRBJ1-5. TRBV21-1 represents a pseudogene. The CDR3 spans 18 residues. Here the CDR3 DNA reads TGTGCCAGCAGCGCCGGGGTCGATACAAAAATCGGCAATCAGCCCCAGCATTTT. It translates to CASSAGVDTKIGNQPQHF.

V gene TRBV20-1 combines with J gene TRBJ1-1; no reliable D call. V dropped 5 bases and J dropped 1 base, with 5 bases sitting between them. Per the germline V gene, CDR1 is DFQATT and CDR2 is SNEGSKA (reference sequence). The CDR3 spans 11 residues. This chain's CDR3 is CSAEGNTEAFF. CDR3 coding DNA: TGCAGTGCTGAGGGGAACACTGAAGCTTTCTTT.

V is TRBV6-5 and J is TRBJ1-2; 8 bases are a match to TRBD1. The CDR3 has 14 residues. Looked up from germline, CDR1 is MNHEY and CDR2 is SVGAGI. V dropped 5 bases and J dropped 4; count of bases not matched to a gene: 6. CDR3 sequence reads: CASSPTGVGYGYTF. The CDR3 bases are TGTGCCAGCAGTCCGACAGGGGTCGGCTATGGCTACACCTTC.

V usage is TRBV18 and J usage is TRBJ2-7; tentative D call: TRBD1 (5 bases). CDR1 KGHSH and CDR2 LQKENI come from the germline V gene. CDR3 length equals 12 residues. With 4 bases removed from V and 5 bases from J, the gap between germline ends came to 9 bases. The CDR3 DNA sequence: TGTGCCAGCTCACAGGGGTCACACGAGCAGTACGTC. The encoded protein is CASSQGSHEQYV.